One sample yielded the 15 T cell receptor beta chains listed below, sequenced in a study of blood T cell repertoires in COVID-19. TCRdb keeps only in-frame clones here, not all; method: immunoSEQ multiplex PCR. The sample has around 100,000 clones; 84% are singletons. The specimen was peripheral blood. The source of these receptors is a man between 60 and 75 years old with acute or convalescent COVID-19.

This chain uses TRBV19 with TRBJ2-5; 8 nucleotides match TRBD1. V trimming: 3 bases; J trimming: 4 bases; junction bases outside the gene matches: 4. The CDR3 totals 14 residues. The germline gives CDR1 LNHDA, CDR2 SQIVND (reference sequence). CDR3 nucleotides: TGTGCCAGTAGTATGCAGGGGGCAGGAGAGACCCAGTACTTC. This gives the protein CASSMQGAGETQYF. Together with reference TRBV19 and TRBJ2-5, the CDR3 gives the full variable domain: DGGITQSPKYLFRKEGQNVTLSCEQNLNHDAMYWYRQDPGQGLRLIYYSQIVNDFQKGDIAEGYSVSREKKESFPLTVTSAQKNPTAFYLCASSMQGAGETQYFGPGTRLLVL.

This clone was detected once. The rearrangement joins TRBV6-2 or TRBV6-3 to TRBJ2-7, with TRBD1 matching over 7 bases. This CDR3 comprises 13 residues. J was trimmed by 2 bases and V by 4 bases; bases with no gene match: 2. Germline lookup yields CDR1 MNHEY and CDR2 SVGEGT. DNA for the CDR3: TGTGCCAGCAGTTCCACAGGGGCCTACGAGCAGTACTTC. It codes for CASSSTGAYEQYF.

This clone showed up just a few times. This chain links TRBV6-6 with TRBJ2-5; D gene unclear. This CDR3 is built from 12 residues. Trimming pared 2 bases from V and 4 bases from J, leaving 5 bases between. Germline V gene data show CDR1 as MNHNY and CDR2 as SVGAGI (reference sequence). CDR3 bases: TGTGCCAGCAGTTACCCCCTAGAGACCCAGTACTTC. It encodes CASSYPLETQYF.

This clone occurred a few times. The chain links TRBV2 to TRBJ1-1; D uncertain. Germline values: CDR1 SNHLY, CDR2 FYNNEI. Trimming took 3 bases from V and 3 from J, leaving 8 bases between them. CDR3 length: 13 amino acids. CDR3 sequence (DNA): TGTGCCAGCAGTGAGGCCATTTACACTGAAGCTTTCTTT. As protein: CASSEAIYTEAFF.

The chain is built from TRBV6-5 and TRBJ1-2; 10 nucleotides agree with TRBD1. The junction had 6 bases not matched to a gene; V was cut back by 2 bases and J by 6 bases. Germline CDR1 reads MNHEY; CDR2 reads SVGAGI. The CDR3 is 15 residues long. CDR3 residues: CASSYGKGTGDGYTF. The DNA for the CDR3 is TGTGCCAGCAGTTACGGGAAGGGGACAGGGGATGGCTACACCTTC.

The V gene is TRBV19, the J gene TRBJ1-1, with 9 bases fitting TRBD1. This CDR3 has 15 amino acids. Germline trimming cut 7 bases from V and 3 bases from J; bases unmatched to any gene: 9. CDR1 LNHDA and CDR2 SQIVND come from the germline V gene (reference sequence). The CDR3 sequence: CASTRDRAEYTEAFF. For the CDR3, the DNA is TGTGCCAGTACCCGGGACAGGGCTGAATACACTGAAGCTTTCTTT.

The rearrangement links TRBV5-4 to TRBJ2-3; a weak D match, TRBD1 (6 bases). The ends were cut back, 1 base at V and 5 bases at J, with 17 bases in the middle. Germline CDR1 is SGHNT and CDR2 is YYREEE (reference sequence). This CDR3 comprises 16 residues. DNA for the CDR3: TGTGCCAGCAGCTTGACAGGTGGGGGCCTGAAAGATACGCAGTATTTT. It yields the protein CASSLTGGGLKDTQYF.

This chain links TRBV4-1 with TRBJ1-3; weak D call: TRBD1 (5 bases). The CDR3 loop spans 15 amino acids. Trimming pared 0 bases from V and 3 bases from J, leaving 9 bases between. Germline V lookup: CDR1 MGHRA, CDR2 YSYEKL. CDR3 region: CASSQDFRVGNTIYF. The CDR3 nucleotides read TGCGCCAGCAGCCAAGATTTCAGGGTTGGAAACACCATATATTTT.

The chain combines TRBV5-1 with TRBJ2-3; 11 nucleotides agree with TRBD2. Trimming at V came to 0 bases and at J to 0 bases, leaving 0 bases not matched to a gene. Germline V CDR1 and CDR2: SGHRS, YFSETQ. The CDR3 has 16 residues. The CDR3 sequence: CASSLVAGGSTDTQYF. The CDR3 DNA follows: TGCGCCAGCAGCTTGGTAGCGGGGGGGAGCACAGATACGCAGTATTTT.

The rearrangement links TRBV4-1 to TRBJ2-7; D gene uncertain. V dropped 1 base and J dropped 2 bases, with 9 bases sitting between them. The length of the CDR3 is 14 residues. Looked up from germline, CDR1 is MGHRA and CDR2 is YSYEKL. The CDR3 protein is CASSQGPGTYEQYF. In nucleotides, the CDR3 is TGCGCCAGCAGCCAAGGACCGGGTACCTACGAGCAGTACTTC.

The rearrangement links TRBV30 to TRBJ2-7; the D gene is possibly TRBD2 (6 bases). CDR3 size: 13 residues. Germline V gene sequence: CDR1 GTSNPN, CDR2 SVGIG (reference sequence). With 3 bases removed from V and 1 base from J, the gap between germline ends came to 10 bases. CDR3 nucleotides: TGTGCCTGGAGCCGGGACTCGTCCTACGAGCAGTACTTC. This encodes CAWSRDSSYEQYF.

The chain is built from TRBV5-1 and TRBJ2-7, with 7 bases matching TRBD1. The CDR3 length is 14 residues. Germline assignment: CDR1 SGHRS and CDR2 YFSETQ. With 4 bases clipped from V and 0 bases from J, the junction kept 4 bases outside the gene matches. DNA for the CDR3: TGCGCCAGCAGCCGGGACAGATTCTCCTACGAGCAGTACTTC. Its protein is CASSRDRFSYEQYF. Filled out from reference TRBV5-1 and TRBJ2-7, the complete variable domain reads KAGVTQTPRYLIKTRGQQVTLSCSPISGHRSVSWYQQTPGQGLQFLFEYFSETQRNKGNFPGRFSGRQFSNSRSEMNVSTLELGDSALYLCASSRDRFSYEQYFGPGTRLTVT.

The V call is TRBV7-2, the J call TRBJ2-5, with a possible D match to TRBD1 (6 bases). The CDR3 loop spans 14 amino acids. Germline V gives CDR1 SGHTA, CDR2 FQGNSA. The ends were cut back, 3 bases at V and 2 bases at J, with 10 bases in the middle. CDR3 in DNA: TGTGCCAGCAGCTTGGGGACACGTCAAGAGACCCAGTACTTC. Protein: CASSLGTRQETQYF.

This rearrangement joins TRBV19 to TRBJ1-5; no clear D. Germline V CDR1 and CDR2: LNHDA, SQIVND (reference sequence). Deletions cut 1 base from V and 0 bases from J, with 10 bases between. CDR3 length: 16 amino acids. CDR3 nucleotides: TGTGCCAGTAGTATAGTGGCAACCCGTAGCAATCAGCCCCAGCATTTT. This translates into CASSIVATRSNQPQHF.

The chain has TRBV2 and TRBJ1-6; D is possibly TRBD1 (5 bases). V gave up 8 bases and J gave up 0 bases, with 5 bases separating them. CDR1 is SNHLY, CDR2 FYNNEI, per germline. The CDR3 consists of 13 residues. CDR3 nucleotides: TGTGCCAGCCAGGGCTCCTATAATTCACCCCTCCACTTT. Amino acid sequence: CASQGSYNSPLHF.